This TCR beta chain was identified during a study of blood T cell repertoires in COVID-19. In the study overall: T cells, B-cell-depleted T cells, or PBMCs provided the cDNA or gDNA that served as material.

Original processing methods: By means of reference gene primer amplification, nucleated cell counts were estimated. The data were produced by immunoSEQ multiplex PCR, yet TCRdb's version contains in-frame clones alone and is incomplete. V and J calls and clone size are as listed in that table; D and trimming were resolved from the DNA. This sample has about 70,000 clones, with over 80% found just once. This CDR3 spans 16 amino acids. The V gene's germline CDR1 is MNHNS and CDR2 SASEGT. V was clipped by 3 bases and J by 6 bases; unmatched bases: 10. Sequencing input: peripheral blood. This sequence joins TRBV6-1 and TRBJ2-3; 9 bases match TRBD2. The clonotype originates from a human donor in a cohort sampled during active COVID-19. The CDR3 nucleotides are TGTGCCAGCAGTGATTATGGCGGGGGGGGTAAGGATACGCAGTATTTT. It translates to CASSDYGGGGKDTQYF.